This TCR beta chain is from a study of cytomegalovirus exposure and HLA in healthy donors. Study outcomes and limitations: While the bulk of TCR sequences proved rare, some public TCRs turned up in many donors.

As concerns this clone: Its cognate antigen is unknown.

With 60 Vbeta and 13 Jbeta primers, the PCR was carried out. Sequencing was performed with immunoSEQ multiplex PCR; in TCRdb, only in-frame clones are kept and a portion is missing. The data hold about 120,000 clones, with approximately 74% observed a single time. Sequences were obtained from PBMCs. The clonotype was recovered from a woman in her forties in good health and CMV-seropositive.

In DNA, the CDR3 is TGTGCCAGCAGAGCCACCGGACAGGACTCTAACTATGGCTACACCTTC. Encoded protein: CASRATGQDSNYGYTF. The chain joins TRBV27 to TRBJ1-2, with TRBD1 matching 7 bases. The CDR3 is made up of 16 amino acids. Losses at the gene ends were 6 bases for V and 0 bases for J; bases not matched to a gene: 10. Germline V CDR1 and CDR2: MNHEY, SMNVEV (reference sequence).